This TCR beta chain was found in a study of blood T cell repertoires in COVID-19. The CDR3 consists of 16 residues. Germline CDR1 and CDR2: SEHNR and FQNEAQ (reference sequence). The germline V and J ends were trimmed by 5 bases and 5 bases, with 21 bases remaining between them. Sequencing used immunoSEQ multiplex PCR; TCRdb keeps in-frame clones, though not all of them. The table has fewer than 350,000 clones, under 95% seen once; the top ten hold approximately 2.5%. Sequences were obtained from PBMCs or T cells enriched from blood (not recorded which). This chain uses TRBV7-9 with TRBJ2-5, with D possibly matching TRBD2 (7 bases). This receptor was obtained from a woman aged 40-49 years with acute COVID-19. Here the CDR3 reads CASSPTGGSRGETQYF. The CDR3 bases are TGTGCCAGCAGCCCCACCGGCGGGAGTAGGGGGGAGACCCAGTACTTC.